This record covers a single TCR beta chain. Its antigen is still unknown. This record comes from a study of cytomegalovirus exposure and HLA in healthy donors. The study's findings and limits: The study labeled 180 or so TCR beta chains cytomegalovirus-associated.

The V gene lost 2 bases and the J gene lost 4 bases, with 6 bases spanning the gap. CDR3 length equals 13 residues. CDR1 SGHAT and CDR2 FQNNGV come from the germline V gene. This PCR relied on a set of 60 Vbeta primers and 13 Jbeta primers. TCRdb's table, derived via immunoSEQ multiplex PCR, lists solely in-frame clones and lacks some. The repertoire table contains 150,000 to 200,000 clones. The sample comprised PBMCs. The clonotype was recovered from a woman between 55 and 75 years old in good health and CMV-seronegative. The chain is built from TRBV11-2 and TRBJ2-1; no firm D call. The CDR3 region is CASSLSEYNEQFF. The CDR3 nucleotides are TGTGCCAGCAGCTTATCCGAGTACAATGAGCAGTTCTTC.